Below, 5 T cell receptor beta chains from the same sample are listed, as sequenced in a study of blood T cell repertoires in COVID-19. Using immunoSEQ multiplex PCR, the repertoire was profiled, and TCRdb retains in-frame clones only, with some absent. This sample carries around 80,000 clones, around 80% of them seen once, and the ten largest clones take roughly a tenth. The sample comprised peripheral blood. These receptors all stem from a man aged 60 to 69 with acute or convalescent COVID-19.

The V and J genes are TRBV5-1 and TRBJ2-1; D is undetermined. V lost 4 bases and J 5 bases, leaving 10 bases between the germline ends. Germline V gene data show CDR1 as SGHRS and CDR2 as YFSETQ. CDR3 size: 13 residues. This CDR3 reads CASSPTPNNEQFF. CDR3 DNA: TGCGCCAGCAGCCCTACCCCGAACAATGAGCAGTTCTTC.

The V call is TRBV28, the J call TRBJ1-3; no firm D call. Germline assignment: CDR1 MDHEN and CDR2 SYDVKM. V gave up 1 base and J gave up 0 bases, with 10 bases separating them. CDR3 length equals 16 residues. The CDR3 region is CASSLLSGPSGNTIYF. The CDR3 region has the DNA TGTGCCAGCAGTTTATTATCGGGTCCCTCTGGAAACACCATATATTTT.

This clone has only one observation. V is TRBV28 and J is TRBJ1-5; weak D call: TRBD1 (6 bases). Germline V gene data show CDR1 as MDHEN and CDR2 as SYDVKM. This CDR3 spans 14 amino acids. V lost 5 bases to trimming and J lost 2 bases, with 10 bases between them. The CDR3 DNA follows: TGTGCCAGCAGTCCTAACAGGGGCAATCAGCCCCAGCATTTT. Its protein product is CASSPNRGNQPQHF.

Only a few counts were recorded for this clone. V is TRBV7-9 and J is TRBJ2-7, with no clear D. The germline CDR1 and CDR2 sequences are SEHNR and FQNEAQ (reference sequence). This CDR3 is built from 17 residues. V was pared by 0 bases and J by 4 bases, with 19 bases between. The DNA of the CDR3 is TGTGCCAGCAGCTTAGCGGCGGATGTGAACTGGGTGTACGAGCAGTACTTC. Residues: CASSLAADVNWVYEQYF.

The rearrangement links TRBV27 to TRBJ1-5, with 10 bases aligning to TRBD1. The V and J ends lost 7 bases and 11 bases, in that order; junction bases with no gene match: 14. Germline loops: CDR1 MNHEY, CDR2 SMNVEV (reference sequence). The length of the CDR3 is 15 residues. DNA of the CDR3: TGTGCCAGCACCAAATCCCGGGACAGGGGTTTGGCCCAGCATTTT. It yields the protein CASTKSRDRGLAQHF.